These 10 T cell receptor beta chains share one sample of origin, sequenced in a study of T-cell reconstitution after alpha-beta-depleted transplantation in children. Unique molecular identifiers were used to barcode this TCRbeta library. TCRdb called the PCR reads again in MiXCR, with one record for every CDR3 protein. This sample has roughly 400,000 distinct CDR3 sequences, with over 40% found just once. This specimen was PBMCs, taken before TCRalphabeta/CD19-depleted stem cell transplant. Source of these receptors: a girl aged 2 to 9 with aplastic anemia, due to receive a stem cell transplant.

This chain uses TRBV20-1 with TRBJ1-2; 7 nucleotides match TRBD1. Germline trimming cut 6 bases from V and 12 bases from J; bases unmatched to any gene: 10. This CDR3 has 11 amino acids. CDR1 is DFQATT and CDR2 is SNEGSKA in the germline V gene (reference sequence). The CDR3 DNA reads TGCAGTGCCCCGCGGTACAGGGGCGACACCTTC. Its protein product is CSAPRYRGDTF.

This clonotype was observed many times. This chain connects TRBV12-3 or TRBV12-4 to TRBJ2-7; D is possibly TRBD2 (5 bases). The CDR3 spans 13 residues. Trimming stripped 6 bases from V and 3 bases from J, with 12 bases between. This chain's CDR3 is CASSRVEGYEQYF. Here the CDR3 DNA reads TGTGCCAGCAGCCGAGTTGAGGGCTACGAGCAGTACTTC.

The chain recombines TRBV20-1 with TRBJ1-2; 8 bases map to TRBD1. This CDR3 comprises 13 residues. Germline V lookup: CDR1 DFQATT, CDR2 SNEGSKA (reference sequence). Losses at the gene ends were 4 bases for V and 7 bases for J; bases not matched to a gene: 8. The CDR3 spells CSANDRGKGGYTF. The CDR3 DNA sequence: TGCAGTGCTAATGACAGGGGCAAGGGTGGCTACACCTTC.

The gene calls are TRBV20-1 and TRBJ1-1; D gene uncertain. Germline V lookup: CDR1 DFQATT, CDR2 SNEGSKA (reference sequence). V was trimmed by 1 base and J by 0 bases, leaving 9 bases between them. The CDR3 runs 14 residues. CDR3 sequence: CSARGREMNTEAFF. CDR3 coding DNA: TGCAGTGCTAGAGGTAGAGAAATGAACACTGAAGCTTTCTTT.

The chain links TRBV29-1 to TRBJ1-1; TRBD1 matches 7 bases. Germline loops: CDR1 SQVTM, CDR2 ANQGSEA. Trimming took 7 bases from V and 6 from J; bases not matched to a gene: 8. The CDR3 runs 12 residues. CDR3 in DNA: TGCAGCGCTACCGGACAGGCCGCTGAAGCTTTCTTT. Residues: CSATGQAAEAFF.

This clonotype was recorded at least ten times. The chain uses TRBV28 and TRBJ2-1; TRBD2 might be the D (6 bases). V gave up 10 bases and J gave up 3 bases, with 16 bases separating them. The CDR3 length is 14 residues. Germline CDR1 MDHEN, CDR2 SYDVKM. The CDR3 protein is CATAWAGNYNEQFF. CDR3 DNA: TGTGCCACCGCGTGGGCGGGGAACTACAATGAGCAGTTCTTC.

The chain links TRBV6-2 or TRBV6-3 to TRBJ2-4; TRBD1 matches 7 bases. Unmatched junction bases numbered 17, after V lost 3 bases and J lost 0 bases. CDR1 and CDR2 from the germline V gene are MNHEY and SVGEGT. The CDR3 covers 20 residues. The CDR3 protein is CASSYQTTGWSGGAKNIQYF. CDR3 bases: TGTGCCAGCAGTTATCAAACGACAGGGTGGTCAGGAGGAGCCAAAAACATTCAGTACTTC.

This clonotype has at least ten counts. This chain connects TRBV20-1 to TRBJ1-2; D gene ambiguous. Germline CDR1 is DFQATT and CDR2 is SNEGSKA (reference sequence). The V end lost 5 bases, the J end lost 8 bases, and 9 bases lay between the germline ends. This CDR3 is built from 10 residues. CDR3 bases: TGCAGTGCTGGGGAAGGAGGCTACACCTTC. Amino acids: CSAGEGGYTF.

The rearrangement links TRBV4-2 to TRBJ2-3, with 11 bases fitting TRBD2. The CDR3 length is 19 residues. CDR1 LGHNA and CDR2 YNFKEQ come from the germline V gene. J was trimmed by 2 bases and V by 0 bases; bases with no gene match: 10. CDR3 in amino acids: CASSQDVASGGPFTDTQYF. The CDR3 nucleotides are TGTGCCAGCAGCCAAGATGTGGCTAGCGGGGGGCCCTTCACAGATACGCAGTATTTT.

Many counts were recorded for this clonotype. A read error is possible here, since a much larger clone lies one base away. The rearrangement links TRBV27 to TRBJ2-1, with unresolved D. Germline-derived CDR1 and CDR2 are MNHEY and SMNVEV (reference sequence). With 6 bases removed from V and 6 bases from J, the gap between germline ends came to 6 bases. There are 11 residues in the CDR3. The CDR3 DNA sequence: TGTGCCAGCAGCTTTGGCAATGAGCAGTTCTTC. It translates to CASSFGNEQFF.